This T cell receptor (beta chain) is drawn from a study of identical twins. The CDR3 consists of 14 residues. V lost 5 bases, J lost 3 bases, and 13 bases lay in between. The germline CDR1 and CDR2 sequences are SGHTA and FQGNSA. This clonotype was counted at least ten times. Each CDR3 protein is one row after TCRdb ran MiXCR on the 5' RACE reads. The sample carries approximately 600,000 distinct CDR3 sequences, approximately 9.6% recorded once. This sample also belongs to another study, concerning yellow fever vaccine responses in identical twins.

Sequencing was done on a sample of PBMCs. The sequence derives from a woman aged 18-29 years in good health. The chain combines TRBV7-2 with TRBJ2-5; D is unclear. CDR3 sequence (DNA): TGTGCCAGCAGCCCAATGGTAGCAAAAGAGACCCAGTACTTC. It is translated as CASSPMVAKETQYF.